Listed here are 18 T cell receptor beta chains from one sample, sequenced in a study of OX40 agonist ivuxolimab in advanced cancers. The method behind the library was the immunoSEQ multiplex PCR assay. This immuneACCESS table, as held by TCRdb, lists in-frame sequences with V and J called but not all clones. Of the missing ones, under half trace to an unresolved V gene in checked studies; the others have no known cause. This sample gives about 68,000 clones in total; more than 75% of them show up just once. Jointly, the top ten make up roughly 0.98% of the sample. The material was CD4+ or CD8+ T cells sorted from blood, obtained in a trial of the OX40 agonist ivuxolimab. All receptors derive from an adult with an advanced solid tumor such as melanoma, head and neck, liver or kidney cancer.

The genes are TRBV6-5 and TRBJ2-7; no reliable D call. V lost 0 bases to trimming and J lost 7 bases, with 10 bases between them. Germline values: CDR1 MNHEY, CDR2 SVGAGI. This CDR3 is built from 13 residues. The CDR3 region is CASSYSTVSEQYF. CDR3 nucleotides: TGTGCCAGCAGTTACTCGACGGTCTCTGAGCAGTACTTC.

The chain links TRBV5-1 to TRBJ2-1; tentative D call: TRBD2 (6 bases). The CDR3 runs 15 residues. Per the germline V gene, CDR1 is SGHRS and CDR2 is YFSETQ. Trimming left V 4 bases short and J 0 bases short, with 11 bases between. This chain's CDR3 is CASSARGSSYNEQFF. CDR3 nucleotide sequence: TGCGCCAGCAGCGCCCGGGGGAGCTCCTACAATGAGCAGTTCTTC.

The J gene is TRBJ2-1, the V gene TRBV7-2; 7 positions agree with TRBD1. Germline V gene data show CDR1 as SGHTA and CDR2 as FQGNSA. After removal of 0 bases from V and 6 bases from J, the junction contained 2 bases not matched to a gene. There are 14 residues in the CDR3. The CDR3 nucleotides are TGTGCCAGCAGCTTAGCAGCAGGGGGCAATGAGCAGTTCTTC. It encodes CASSLAAGGNEQFF.

The chain joins TRBV5-1 to TRBJ2-3, with 14 bases that match TRBD2. J gave up 1 base and V 2 bases, and 6 bases lay outside the gene matches. The germline V gene has CDR1 SGHRS and CDR2 YFSETQ. The CDR3 length is 18 residues. The CDR3 sequence: CASSFTGTSGSGTDTQYF. Written as DNA, the CDR3 is TGCGCCAGCAGCTTCACCGGGACTAGCGGGAGTGGCACAGATACGCAGTATTTT.

This rearrangement joins TRBV7-2 to TRBJ1-2, with 8 bases matching TRBD1. CDR1 and CDR2 (germline): SGHTA, FQGNSA. Trimming removed 0 bases from V and 2 bases from J; junction bases left unmatched: 2. The CDR3 has 15 residues. CDR3 bases: TGTGCCAGCAGCTTAGCGACAGGGGAAAACTATGGCTACACCTTC. Translation: CASSLATGENYGYTF.

The sample holds a few counts of this clone. V is TRBV11-3 and J is TRBJ2-5, with 10 bases lining up with TRBD2. From germline, CDR1 is SGHNT and CDR2 YENEEA. V gave up 1 base and J gave up 5 bases; unmatched junction bases: 7. CDR3 length equals 16 residues. CDR3 in DNA: TGTGCCAGCAGCTTAGGAGCGGGAGGGCCTGGGGAGACCCAGTACTTC. Translation gives CASSLGAGGPGETQYF.

V and J are TRBV10-1 and TRBJ1-4; maybe TRBD1 (6 bases). This CDR3 is 13 amino acids long. V was shortened by 11 bases and J by 3 bases, with 13 bases between the two germline ends. Germline V gene data show CDR1 as WNHNN and CDR2 as SYGVQD (reference sequence). The CDR3 sequence is CAVRQAPNEKLFF. CDR3 nucleotides: TGCGCCGTAAGACAGGCACCTAATGAAAAACTGTTTTTT.

This clone was observed a handful of times. The chain joins TRBV28 to TRBJ2-1, with D possibly TRBD2 on 6 matching bases. The CDR3 is made up of 16 amino acids. Per germline, CDR1 MDHEN and CDR2 SYDVKM. Between the trimmed V and J ends, which lost 2 bases and 0 bases, there was a span of 11 bases. The CDR3 loop is CASSLGGAGSYNEQFF. CDR3 nucleotide sequence: TGTGCCAGCAGTTTAGGAGGGGCGGGCTCCTACAATGAGCAGTTCTTC.

The chain joins TRBV11-2 to TRBJ2-7; D is perhaps TRBD2 (5 bases). The germline V gene has CDR1 SGHAT and CDR2 FQNNGV. Between the trimmed V and J ends, which lost 6 bases and 0 bases, there was a span of 15 bases. This CDR3 has 15 residues. The CDR3 protein is CASSYYPGSSYEQYF. In DNA, the CDR3 is TGTGCCAGCAGTTATTACCCGGGGTCCTCCTACGAGCAGTACTTC.

This clone appeared a few times. The chain is built from TRBV6-5 and TRBJ2-1; a possible D gene is TRBD1 (6 bases). This CDR3 contains 15 residues. Germline CDR1 MNHEY, CDR2 SVGAGI. V was pared by 6 bases and J by 2 bases, with 14 bases between. The chain's CDR3 is CASRTQGGAYNEQFF. CDR3 sequence (DNA): TGTGCCAGCAGGACACAAGGGGGTGCCTACAATGAGCAGTTCTTC.

The chain uses TRBV7-8 and TRBJ1-1; D perhaps matches TRBD1 (6 bases). Trimming stripped 1 base from V and 5 bases from J, with 20 bases between. The CDR3 extends over 17 amino acids. Germline assignment: CDR1 SGHVS and CDR2 FQNEAQ. CDR3 in amino acids: CASSLGPRTAVITEAFF. CDR3 nucleotide sequence: TGTGCCAGCAGCTTAGGACCCCGGACAGCCGTAATAACTGAAGCTTTCTTT.

In its sample, this clone was seen a few times. This chain connects TRBV27 to TRBJ1-2; D gene uncertain. V was shortened by 4 bases and J by 0 bases, with 6 bases between the two germline ends. Germline V CDR1 and CDR2: MNHEY, SMNVEV (reference sequence). The CDR3 runs 13 residues. The CDR3 loop is CASSSQANYGYTF. For the CDR3, the DNA is TGTGCCAGCAGTTCCCAAGCTAACTATGGCTACACCTTC.

CDR3 in amino acids: CASSLDSLQFF. The CDR3 bases are TGTGCCAGCAGCCTGGACAGCCTGCAGTTCTTC. The chain joins TRBV7-2 to TRBJ2-1, with D possibly matching TRBD1 (6 bases). Trimming removed 5 bases from V and 12 bases from J, with 11 bases in between. The CDR3 spans 11 residues. CDR1 is SGHTA and CDR2 is FQGNSA in the germline V gene.

V usage is TRBV18 and J usage is TRBJ1-1; D remains unclear. This CDR3 contains 15 residues. Trimming stripped 0 bases from V and 1 base from J, with 9 bases between. Germline CDR1 and CDR2: KGHSH and LQKENI. CDR3 bases: TGTGCCAGCTCACCACCGGCAGCCGCGAACACTGAAGCTTTCTTT. It codes for CASSPPAAANTEAFF.

The J gene is TRBJ2-5, the V gene TRBV7-2; D remains ambiguous. The CDR3 consists of 18 residues. Germline V gives CDR1 SGHTA, CDR2 FQGNSA. Trimming pared 1 base from V and 5 bases from J, leaving 23 bases between. Here the CDR3 DNA reads TGTGCCAGCAGCTTAGGGGGTAATTTTAGGGCGACCGGGGAGACCCAGTACTTC. As protein: CASSLGGNFRATGETQYF.

This chain joins TRBV6-5 and TRBJ2-1, with D maybe TRBD2 (5 bases). Trimming shortened V by 2 bases and J by 4 bases, and 12 bases separated the two germline ends. This CDR3 has 15 amino acids. CDR1 is MNHEY and CDR2 is SVGAGI in the germline V gene. The CDR3 coding sequence is TGTGCCAGCAGTTACAGAGGGTCGGGATACAATGAGCAGTTCTTC. Protein: CASSYRGSGYNEQFF.

CDR3 amino acids: CASSKLAGVSDTQYF. The CDR3 DNA is TGTGCCAGTAGTAAACTAGCGGGAGTATCAGATACGCAGTATTTT. J is TRBJ2-3 and V is TRBV19; 11 positions match TRBD2. Germline CDR1 LNHDA, CDR2 SQIVND (reference sequence). The ends lost 4 bases at V and 4 bases at J; junction bases unmatched: 4. The CDR3 runs 15 residues.

The chain carries TRBV4-1 and TRBJ2-7, with TRBD2 matching 12 bases. V was clipped by 3 bases and J by 2 bases; unmatched bases: 5. Germline V lookup: CDR1 MGHRA, CDR2 YSYEKL. CDR3 length: 16 amino acids. In nucleotides, the CDR3 is TGCGCCAGCAGCCAGCCCCTAGCGGGAGGGCCCTACGAGCAGTACTTC. It yields the protein CASSQPLAGGPYEQYF.